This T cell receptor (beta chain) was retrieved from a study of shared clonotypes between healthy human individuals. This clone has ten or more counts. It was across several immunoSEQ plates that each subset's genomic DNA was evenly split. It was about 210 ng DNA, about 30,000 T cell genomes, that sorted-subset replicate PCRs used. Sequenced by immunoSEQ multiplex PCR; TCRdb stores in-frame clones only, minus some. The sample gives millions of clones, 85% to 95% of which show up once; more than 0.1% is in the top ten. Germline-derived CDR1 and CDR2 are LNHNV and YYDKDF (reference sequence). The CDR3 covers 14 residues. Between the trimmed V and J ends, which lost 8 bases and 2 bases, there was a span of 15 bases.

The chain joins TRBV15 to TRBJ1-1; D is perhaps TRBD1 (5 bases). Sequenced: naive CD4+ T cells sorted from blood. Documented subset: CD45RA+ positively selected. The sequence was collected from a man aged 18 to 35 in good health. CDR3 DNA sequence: TGTGCCACCCGTAAAGGGACGGCCAACACTGAAGCTTTCTTT. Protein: CATRKGTANTEAFF.